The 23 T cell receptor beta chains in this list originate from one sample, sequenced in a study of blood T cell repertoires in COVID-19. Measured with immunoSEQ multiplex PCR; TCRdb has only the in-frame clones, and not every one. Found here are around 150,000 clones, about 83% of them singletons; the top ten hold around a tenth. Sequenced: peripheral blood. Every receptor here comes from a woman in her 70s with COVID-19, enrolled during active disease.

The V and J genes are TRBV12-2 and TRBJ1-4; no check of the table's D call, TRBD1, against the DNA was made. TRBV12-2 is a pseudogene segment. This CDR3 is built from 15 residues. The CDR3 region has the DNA TGTGCAAGTCGCTTAGGTGCAGGGGTGGATGAAAAACTGTTTTTT. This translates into CASRLGAGVDEKLFF.

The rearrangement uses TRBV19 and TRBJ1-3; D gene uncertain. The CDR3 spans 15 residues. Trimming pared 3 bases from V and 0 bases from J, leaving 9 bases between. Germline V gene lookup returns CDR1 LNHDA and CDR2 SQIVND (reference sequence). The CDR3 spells CASSILWSSGNTIYF. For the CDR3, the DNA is TGTGCCAGTAGTATTCTCTGGAGCTCTGGAAACACCATATATTTT.

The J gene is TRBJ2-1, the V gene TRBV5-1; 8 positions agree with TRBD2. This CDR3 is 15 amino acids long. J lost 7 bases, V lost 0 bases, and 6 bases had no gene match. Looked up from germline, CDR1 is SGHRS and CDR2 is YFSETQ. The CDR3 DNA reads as TGCGCCAGCAGCTTGGAAGGGACTAGAGGGAATGAGCAGTTCTTC. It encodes CASSLEGTRGNEQFF.

For the CDR3, the DNA is TGTGCCAGCAGCTTAGATCTGTGGGCCGGGGGTGGTGGCTACACCTTC. Amino acid sequence: CASSLDLWAGGGGYTF. The chain employs TRBV11-2 and TRBJ1-2; a possible D gene is TRBD1 (5 bases). V lost 0 bases and J 7 bases, leaving 18 bases between the germline ends. The CDR3 has 16 residues. Per the germline V gene, CDR1 is SGHAT and CDR2 is FQNNGV.

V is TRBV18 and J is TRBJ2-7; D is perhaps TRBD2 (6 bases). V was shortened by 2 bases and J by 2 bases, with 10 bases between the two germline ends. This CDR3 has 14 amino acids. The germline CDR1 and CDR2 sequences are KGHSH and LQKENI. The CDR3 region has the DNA TGTGCCAGCTCACCAGCGGGGCGGACCTACGAGCAGTACTTC. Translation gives CASSPAGRTYEQYF.

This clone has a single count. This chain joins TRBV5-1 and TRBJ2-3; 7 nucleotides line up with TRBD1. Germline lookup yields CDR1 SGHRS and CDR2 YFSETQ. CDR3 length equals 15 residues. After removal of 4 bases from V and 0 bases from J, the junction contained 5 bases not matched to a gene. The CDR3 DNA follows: TGCGCCAGCAGCCCCGGGACAGCCAGCACAGATACGCAGTATTTT. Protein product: CASSPGTASTDTQYF.

CDR3 protein: CSVEQLRQNSYNEQFF. The CDR3 DNA reads TGCAGCGTTGAACAATTGCGACAGAACTCCTACAATGAGCAGTTCTTC. The chain recombines TRBV29-1 with TRBJ2-1; D is perhaps TRBD1 (5 bases). The CDR3 sequence is 16 residues long. Deletions cut 2 bases from V and 0 bases from J, with 14 bases between. Germline V gene lookup returns CDR1 SQVTM and CDR2 ANQGSEA.

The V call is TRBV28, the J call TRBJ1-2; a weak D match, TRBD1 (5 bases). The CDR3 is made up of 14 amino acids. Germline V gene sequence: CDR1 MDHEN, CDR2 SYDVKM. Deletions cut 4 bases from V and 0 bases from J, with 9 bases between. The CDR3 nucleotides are TGTGCCAGCAGTTACAGGTATCCTAACTATGGCTACACCTTC. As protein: CASSYRYPNYGYTF.

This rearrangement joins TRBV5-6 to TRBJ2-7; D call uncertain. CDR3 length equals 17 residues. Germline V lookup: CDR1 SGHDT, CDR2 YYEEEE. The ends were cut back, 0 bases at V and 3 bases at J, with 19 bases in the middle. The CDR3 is CASSLVRPFQNYYEQYF. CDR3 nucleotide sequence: TGTGCCAGCAGCTTGGTCCGTCCGTTCCAAAACTACTACGAGCAGTACTTC. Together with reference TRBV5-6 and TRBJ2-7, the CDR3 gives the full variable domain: DAGVTQSPTHLIKTRGQQVTLRCSPKSGHDTVSWYQQALGQGPQFIFQYYEEEERQRGNFPDRFSGHQFPNYSSELNVNALLLGDSALYLCASSLVRPFQNYYEQYFGPGTRLTVT.

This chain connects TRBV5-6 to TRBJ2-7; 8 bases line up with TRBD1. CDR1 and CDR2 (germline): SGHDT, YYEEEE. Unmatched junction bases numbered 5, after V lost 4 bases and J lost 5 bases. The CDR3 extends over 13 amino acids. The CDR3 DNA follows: TGTGCCAGCAGCCGGGACAGGCTCAACGAGCAGTACTTC. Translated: CASSRDRLNEQYF.

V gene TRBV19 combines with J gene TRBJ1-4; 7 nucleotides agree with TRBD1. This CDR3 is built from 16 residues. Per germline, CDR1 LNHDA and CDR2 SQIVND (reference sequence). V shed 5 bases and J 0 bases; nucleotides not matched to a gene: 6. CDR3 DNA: TGTGCCAGTAGTGCCGGGACAGAGGCAACTAATGAAAAACTGTTTTTT. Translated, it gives CASSAGTEATNEKLFF.

The CDR3 protein is CALEPGQTGSPLHF. DNA for the CDR3: TGTGCCCTGGAACCGGGACAGACGGGATCACCCCTCCACTTT. V usage is TRBV30 and J usage is TRBJ1-6; 7 bases are a match to TRBD1. Per germline, CDR1 GTSNPN and CDR2 SVGIG (reference sequence). The CDR3 consists of 14 residues. The J segment lost 10 bases and the V segment lost 8 bases, leaving 14 bases of the junction unmatched.

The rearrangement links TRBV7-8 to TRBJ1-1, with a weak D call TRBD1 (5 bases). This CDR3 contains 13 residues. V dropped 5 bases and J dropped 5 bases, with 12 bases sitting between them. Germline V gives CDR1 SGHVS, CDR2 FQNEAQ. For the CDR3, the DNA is TGTGCCAGCAGCCACGGGGGGGGGACTGAAGCTTTCTTT. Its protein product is CASSHGGGTEAFF. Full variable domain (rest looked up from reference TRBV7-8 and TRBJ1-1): GAGVSQSPRYKVAKRGQDVALRCDPISGHVSLFWYQQALGQGPEFLTYFQNEAQLDKSGLPSDRFFAERPEGSVSTLKIQRTQQEDSAVYLCASSHGGGTEAFFGQGTRLTVV.

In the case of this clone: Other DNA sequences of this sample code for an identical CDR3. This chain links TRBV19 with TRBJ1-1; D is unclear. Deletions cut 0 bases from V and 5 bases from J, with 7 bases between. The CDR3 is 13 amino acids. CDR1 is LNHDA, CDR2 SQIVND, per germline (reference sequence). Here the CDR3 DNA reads TGTGCCAGTAGTATAGAAGGCGGAACTGAAGCTTTCTTT. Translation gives CASSIEGGTEAFF.

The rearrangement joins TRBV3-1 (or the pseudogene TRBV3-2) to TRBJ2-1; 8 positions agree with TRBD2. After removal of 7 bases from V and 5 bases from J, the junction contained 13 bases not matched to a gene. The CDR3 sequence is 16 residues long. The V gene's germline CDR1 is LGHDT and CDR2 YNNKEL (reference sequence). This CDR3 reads CASTQIPGLGDNEQFF. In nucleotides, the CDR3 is TGTGCCAGCACCCAGATCCCGGGACTAGGGGACAATGAGCAGTTCTTC.

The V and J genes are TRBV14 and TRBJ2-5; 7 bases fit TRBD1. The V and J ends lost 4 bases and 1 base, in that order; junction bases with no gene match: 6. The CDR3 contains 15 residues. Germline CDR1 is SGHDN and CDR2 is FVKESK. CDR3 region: CASSPLTGIQETQYF. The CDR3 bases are TGTGCCAGCAGCCCCCTGACAGGGATCCAAGAGACCCAGTACTTC.

The CDR3 region is CASSSYGDYGYTF. The DNA of the CDR3 is TGTGCCAGCAGCTCCTACGGGGACTATGGCTACACCTTC. The chain combines TRBV7-8 with TRBJ1-2; no clear D. The CDR3 sequence is 13 residues long. The V end was cut by 4 bases, the J end by 3 bases, with 9 bases between. Per the germline V gene, CDR1 is SGHVS and CDR2 is FQNEAQ.

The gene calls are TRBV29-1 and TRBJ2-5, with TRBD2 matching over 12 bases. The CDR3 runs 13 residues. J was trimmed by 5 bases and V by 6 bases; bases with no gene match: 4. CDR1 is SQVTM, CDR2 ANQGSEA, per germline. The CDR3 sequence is CSVGGLAGETQYF. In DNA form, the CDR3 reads TGCAGCGTGGGCGGACTAGCGGGGGAGACCCAGTACTTC.

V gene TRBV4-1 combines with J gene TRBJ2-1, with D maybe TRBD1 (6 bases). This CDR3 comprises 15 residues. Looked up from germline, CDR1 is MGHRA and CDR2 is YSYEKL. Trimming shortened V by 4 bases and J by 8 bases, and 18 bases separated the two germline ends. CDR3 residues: CASSRLQGPSDEQFF. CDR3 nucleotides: TGCGCCAGCAGCCGCTTACAGGGTCCGAGTGATGAGCAGTTCTTC.

CDR3 bases: TGTGCCACTCGGAGACTCCTAGCGGGGGTGGGGGATGAGCAGTTCTTC. Amino acid sequence: CATRRLLAGVGDEQFF. The rearrangement links TRBV27 to TRBJ2-1, with 10 bases aligning to TRBD2. The CDR3 loop spans 16 amino acids. J gave up 8 bases and V 10 bases, and 17 bases lay outside the gene matches. Germline V lookup: CDR1 MNHEY, CDR2 SMNVEV (reference sequence).

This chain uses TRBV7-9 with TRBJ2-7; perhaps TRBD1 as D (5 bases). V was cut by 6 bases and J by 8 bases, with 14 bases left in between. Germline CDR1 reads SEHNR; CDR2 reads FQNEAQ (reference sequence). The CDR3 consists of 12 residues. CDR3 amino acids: CASRTDSPKQYF. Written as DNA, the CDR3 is TGTGCCAGCAGAACCGACAGCCCCAAGCAGTACTTC.

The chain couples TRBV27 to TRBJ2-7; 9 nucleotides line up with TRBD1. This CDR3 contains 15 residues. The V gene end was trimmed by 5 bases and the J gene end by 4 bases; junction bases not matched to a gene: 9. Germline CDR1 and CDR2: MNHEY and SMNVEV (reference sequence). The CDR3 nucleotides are TGTGCCAGCAGTGCCTCCGGGACAGGGTTATACGAGCAGTACTTC. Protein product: CASSASGTGLYEQYF.

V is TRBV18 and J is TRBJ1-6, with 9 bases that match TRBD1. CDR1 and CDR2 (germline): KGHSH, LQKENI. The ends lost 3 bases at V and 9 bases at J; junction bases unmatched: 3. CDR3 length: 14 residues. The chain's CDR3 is CASSPGQGGSPLHF. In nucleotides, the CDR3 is TGTGCCAGCTCACCGGGACAGGGAGGTTCACCCCTCCACTTT.